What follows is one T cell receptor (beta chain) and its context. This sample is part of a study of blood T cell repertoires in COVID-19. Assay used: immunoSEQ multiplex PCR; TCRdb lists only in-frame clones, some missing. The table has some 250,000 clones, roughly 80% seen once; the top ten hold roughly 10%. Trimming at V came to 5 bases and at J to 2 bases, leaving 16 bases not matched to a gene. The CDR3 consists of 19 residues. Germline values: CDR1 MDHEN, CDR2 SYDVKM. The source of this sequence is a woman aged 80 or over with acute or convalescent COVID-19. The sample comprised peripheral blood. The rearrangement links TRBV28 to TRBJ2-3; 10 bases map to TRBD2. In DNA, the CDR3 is TGTGCCAGCAGTCAATATTTAAAGCGGGGGGGGTCCCACACAGATACGCAGTATTTT. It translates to CASSQYLKRGGSHTDTQYF. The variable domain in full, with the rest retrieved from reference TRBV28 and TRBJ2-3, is DVKVTQSSRYLVKRTGEKVFLECVQDMDHENMFWYRQDPGLGLRLIYFSYDVKMKEKGDIPEGYSVSREKKERFSLILESASTNQTSMYLCASSQYLKRGGSHTDTQYFGPGTRLTVL.